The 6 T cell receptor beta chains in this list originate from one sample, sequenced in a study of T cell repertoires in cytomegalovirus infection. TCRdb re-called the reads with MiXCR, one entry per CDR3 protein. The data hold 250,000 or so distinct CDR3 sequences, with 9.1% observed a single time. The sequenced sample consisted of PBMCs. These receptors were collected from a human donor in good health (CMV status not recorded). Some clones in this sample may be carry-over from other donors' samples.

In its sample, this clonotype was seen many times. The chain's CDR3 is CASMPLIGTNYGYTF. CDR3 sequence (DNA): TGTGCCAGTATGCCCCTGATTGGGACCAACTATGGCTACACCTTC. The rearrangement links TRBV19 to TRBJ1-2; D possibly corresponds to TRBD1 (5 bases). The germline CDR1 and CDR2 sequences are LNHDA and SQIVND (reference sequence). With 7 bases removed from V and 2 bases from J, the gap between germline ends came to 17 bases. CDR3 size: 15 residues.

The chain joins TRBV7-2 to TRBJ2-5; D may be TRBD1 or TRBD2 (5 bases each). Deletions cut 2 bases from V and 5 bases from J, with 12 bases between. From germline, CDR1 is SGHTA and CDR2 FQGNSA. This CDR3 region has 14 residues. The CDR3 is CASSLQSWGETQYF. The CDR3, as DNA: TGTGCCAGCAGCTTACAGTCCTGGGGGGAGACCCAGTACTTC.

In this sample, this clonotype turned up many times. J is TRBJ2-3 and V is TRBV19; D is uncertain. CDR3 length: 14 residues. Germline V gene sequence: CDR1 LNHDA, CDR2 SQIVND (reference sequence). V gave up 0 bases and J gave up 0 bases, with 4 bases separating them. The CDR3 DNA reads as TGTGCCAGTAGTATAGACGATAGCACAGATACGCAGTATTTT. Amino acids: CASSIDDSTDTQYF.

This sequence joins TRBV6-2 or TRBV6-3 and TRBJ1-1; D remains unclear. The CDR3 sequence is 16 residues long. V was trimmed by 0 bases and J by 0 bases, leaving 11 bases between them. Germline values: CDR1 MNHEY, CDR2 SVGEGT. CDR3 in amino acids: CASSYSYGELNTEAFF. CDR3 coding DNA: TGTGCCAGCAGTTACTCGTATGGGGAACTGAACACTGAAGCTTTCTTT.

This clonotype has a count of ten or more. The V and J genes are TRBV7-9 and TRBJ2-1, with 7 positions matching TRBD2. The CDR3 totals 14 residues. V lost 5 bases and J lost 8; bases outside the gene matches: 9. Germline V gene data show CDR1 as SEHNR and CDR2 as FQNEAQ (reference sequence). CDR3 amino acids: CASSTTLGGDEQFF. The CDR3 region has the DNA TGTGCCAGCAGCACCACCCTGGGGGGGGATGAGCAGTTCTTC.

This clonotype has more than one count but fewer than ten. For the CDR3, the DNA is TGCAGTGCTCCCCGTCCGGGGGACCCAGATACGCAGTATTTT. It yields the protein CSAPRPGDPDTQYF. The J gene is TRBJ2-3, the V gene TRBV20-1; D might be TRBD2 (6 bases). The germline CDR1 and CDR2 sequences are DFQATT and SNEGSKA (reference sequence). V lost 5 bases to trimming and J lost 4 bases, with 16 bases between them. The CDR3 consists of 14 residues.